One and the same sample provided the 18 T cell receptor beta chains below, sequenced in a study of Graves' ophthalmopathy and Graves' hyperthyroidism. Amplification from RNA transcripts yielded the TCR beta CDR3 regions. A first-round RT-PCR used HTBI primers, followed by a second-round multiplex PCR. MiXCR was run by TCRdb on the multiplex PCR reads, yielding one entry per CDR3 protein. This table holds approximately 540,000 distinct CDR3 sequences, about two fifths found once. Sequencing was done on a sample of peripheral blood or thyroid tissue (not recorded which). The receptors were gathered from an adult man with Graves' hyperthyroidism.

This clonotype has at least ten counts. The J gene is TRBJ2-7, the V gene TRBV13; 8 nucleotides line up with TRBD1. This CDR3 comprises 15 residues. V gave up 0 bases and J gave up 4 bases; unmatched junction bases: 5. From germline, CDR1 is PRHDT and CDR2 FYEKMQ (reference sequence). DNA for the CDR3: TGTGCCAGCAGCTTAGGGCAGGGGGCGTTATACGAGCAGTACTTC. The encoded protein is CASSLGQGALYEQYF.

This clonotype was counted only a few times. The genes are TRBV7-9 and TRBJ2-5; 9 nucleotides align to TRBD2. CDR3 length equals 15 residues. V shed 7 bases, J shed 3 bases, and the junction held 9 bases outside the gene matches. Germline CDR1 reads SEHNR; CDR2 reads FQNEAQ (reference sequence). CDR3 region: CASTRAGGIEETQYF. DNA of the CDR3: TGTGCCAGCACAAGAGCGGGGGGTATCGAAGAGACCCAGTACTTC.

This clonotype appeared many times. The genes are TRBV12-3 or TRBV12-4 and TRBJ2-7; D is ambiguous. With 6 bases removed from V and 1 base from J, the gap between germline ends came to 7 bases. The CDR3 contains 12 residues. In DNA, the CDR3 is TGTGCCAGCAGCACAACGTCCTACGAGCAGTACTTC. It encodes CASSTTSYEQYF.

This clonotype appeared many times. The chain is built from TRBV5-5 and TRBJ1-1; 7 positions agree with TRBD1. The germline CDR1 and CDR2 sequences are SGHKS and YYEKEE (reference sequence). This CDR3 spans 13 amino acids. The V segment lost 6 bases and the J segment 4 bases; nucleotides outside the gene matches: 6. The CDR3 loop is CASTQTGFTEAFF. In DNA, the CDR3 is TGTGCCAGCACCCAGACAGGGTTCACTGAAGCTTTCTTT. The full variable domain, with the rest looked up from reference TRBV5-5 and TRBJ1-1, is DAGVTQSPTHLIKTRGQQVTLRCSPISGHKSVSWYQQVLGQGPQFIFQYYEKEERGRGNFPDRFSARQFPNYSSELNVNALLLGDSALYLCASTQTGFTEAFFGQGTRLTVV.

Turning to this clonotype: The junction shows a germline mismatch at one end, possibly a read error. The rearrangement uses TRBV10-3 and TRBJ2-6; D is unclear. Germline-derived CDR1 and CDR2 are ENHRY and SYGVKD. The length of the CDR3 is 14 residues. The CDR3 DNA reads TGTGCCAGCAGTGCCCCATTGGTGGCCAACGTCCTGACTTTC. Protein product: CASSAPLVANVLTF.

This clonotype has only a few counts. This chain connects TRBV24-1 to TRBJ2-1, with D maybe TRBD2 (6 bases). CDR3 length: 10 amino acids. Germline CDR1 KGHDR, CDR2 SFDVKD. The V end lost 9 bases, the J end lost 9 bases, and 8 bases lay between the germline ends. The CDR3 protein is CATLGGEQFF. DNA of the CDR3: TGTGCCACCCTCGGGGGTGAGCAGTTCTTC.

This clonotype was seen repeatedly, ten times or more. This chain uses TRBV7-9 with TRBJ2-7; D might be TRBD1 or TRBD2, each matching 5 bases. The germline V gene has CDR1 SEHNR and CDR2 FQNEAQ (reference sequence). This CDR3 is 14 amino acids long. V was pared by 6 bases and J by 2 bases, with 14 bases between. The CDR3 sequence: CASSSTGTPYEQYF. The CDR3 nucleotides read TGTGCCAGCAGTTCCACCGGGACCCCCTACGAGCAGTACTTC.

This clonotype was seen many times. The CDR3 coding sequence is TGTGCCAGCAGTGATCAGGGGGCGGATGGCTACACCTTC. This translates into CASSDQGADGYTF. V gene TRBV6-1 combines with J gene TRBJ1-2, with TRBD1 identical over 8 bases. Looked up from germline, CDR1 is MNHNS and CDR2 is SASEGT. This CDR3 has 13 residues. Trimming removed 3 bases from V and 6 bases from J; junction bases left unmatched: 3.

This clonotype was recorded at least ten times. The chain uses TRBV19 and TRBJ2-7; TRBD2 aligns across 11 bases. Germline V gene data show CDR1 as LNHDA and CDR2 as SQIVND (reference sequence). Germline trimming cut 4 bases from V and 1 base from J; bases unmatched to any gene: 6. The CDR3 loop spans 16 amino acids. Written as DNA, the CDR3 is TGTGCCAGTAGTAGCACGGGACTAGCGGCTTCCTACGAGCAGTACTTC. As protein: CASSSTGLAASYEQYF.

This clonotype was counted ten times or more. The V gene is TRBV7-9, the J gene TRBJ1-2; a possible D gene is TRBD1 (5 bases). Germline lookup yields CDR1 SEHNR and CDR2 FQNEAQ (reference sequence). V gave up 5 bases and J gave up 2 bases, with 12 bases separating them. The CDR3 is made up of 14 amino acids. CDR3 sequence: CASSLDSANYGYTF. The DNA of the CDR3 is TGTGCCAGCAGCCTCGACAGCGCCAACTATGGCTACACCTTC. Looking up the rest from reference TRBV7-9 and TRBJ1-2 gives the full variable domain: DTGVSQNPRHKITKRGQNVTFRCDPISEHNRLYWYRQTLGQGPEFLTYFQNEAQLEKSRLLSDRFSAERPKGSFSTLEIQRTEQGDSAMYLCASSLDSANYGYTFGSGTRLTVV.

Only one count was recorded for this clonotype. The chain recombines TRBV7-3 with TRBJ1-6, with a weak D call TRBD1 (6 bases). Trimming removed 6 bases from V and 8 bases from J, with 14 bases in between. This CDR3 contains 14 residues. Germline assignment: CDR1 SGHTA and CDR2 FQGTGA. This chain's CDR3 is CASSPGGRDSPLHF. The CDR3 bases are TGTGCCAGCAGTCCCGGGGGCAGGGATTCACCCCTCCACTTT.

This clonotype was counted between two and nine times. This chain joins TRBV7-2 and TRBJ2-3; D gene ambiguous. Germline lookup yields CDR1 SGHTA and CDR2 FQGNSA. The V end lost 4 bases, the J end lost 4 bases, and 15 bases lay between the germline ends. The CDR3 length is 15 residues. The CDR3 sequence is CASSSYSLGPDTQYF. CDR3 bases: TGTGCCAGCAGCTCCTACTCCTTAGGACCAGATACGCAGTATTTT.

This clonotype has only one observation. The chain recombines TRBV7-9 with TRBJ2-1; maybe TRBD1 (6 bases). V was clipped by 2 bases and J by 5 bases, with 16 bases between them. The germline V gene encodes CDR1 SEHNR and CDR2 FQNEAQ (reference sequence). The CDR3 is 16 residues long. In nucleotides, the CDR3 is TGTGCCAGCAGCTTACTCGCCGAACAGGGTCACAATGAGCAGTTCTTC. This codes for CASSLLAEQGHNEQFF.

This clonotype occurred many times. The chain combines TRBV5-1 with TRBJ1-2, with 9 bases matching TRBD1. The V gene end was trimmed by 4 bases and the J gene end by 5 bases; junction bases not matched to a gene: 3. The CDR3 is made up of 13 amino acids. Germline CDR1 is SGHRS and CDR2 is YFSETQ. CDR3 residues: CASSIGQGYGYTF. The CDR3 region has the DNA TGCGCCAGCAGCATTGGACAGGGGTATGGCTACACCTTC.

In its sample, this clonotype was seen many times. The rearrangement joins TRBV20-1 to TRBJ2-5; D may be TRBD2 (5 bases). This CDR3 has 14 residues. CDR1 and CDR2 from the germline V gene are DFQATT and SNEGSKA (reference sequence). The V end lost 6 bases, the J end lost 5 bases, and 19 bases lay between the germline ends. CDR3 sequence: CSAQRIAKGETQYF. The CDR3 DNA follows: TGCAGTGCCCAGCGGATAGCTAAAGGGGAGACCCAGTACTTC.

This clonotype occurred a few times. V is TRBV6-5 and J is TRBJ2-6, with 7 positions matching TRBD1. From germline, CDR1 is MNHEY and CDR2 SVGAGI. This CDR3 region has 15 residues. Trimming cost V 5 bases and J 2 bases; bases outside gene matches: 3. The CDR3 loop is CASSDGTAGANVLTF. CDR3 DNA: TGTGCCAGCAGTGACGGGACAGCTGGGGCCAACGTCCTGACTTTC.

This clonotype has ten or more counts. V and J are TRBV11-2 and TRBJ1-4; no clear D. Germline-derived CDR1 and CDR2 are SGHAT and FQNNGV. The ends were cut back, 2 bases at V and 4 bases at J, with 11 bases in the middle. This CDR3 contains 15 residues. Here the CDR3 reads CASSLSPVYNEKLFF. For the CDR3, the DNA is TGTGCCAGCAGCTTATCTCCGGTGTATAATGAAAAACTGTTTTTT.

V and J are TRBV20-1 and TRBJ2-7, with D perhaps being TRBD1 or TRBD2 (6 bases each). The germline V gene has CDR1 DFQATT and CDR2 SNEGSKA (reference sequence). V lost 5 bases, J lost 5 bases, and 13 bases lay in between. The CDR3 length is 12 residues. For the CDR3, the DNA is TGCAGTGCTTTTCCAGGGGAGGACGAGCAGTACTTC. Residues: CSAFPGEDEQYF.